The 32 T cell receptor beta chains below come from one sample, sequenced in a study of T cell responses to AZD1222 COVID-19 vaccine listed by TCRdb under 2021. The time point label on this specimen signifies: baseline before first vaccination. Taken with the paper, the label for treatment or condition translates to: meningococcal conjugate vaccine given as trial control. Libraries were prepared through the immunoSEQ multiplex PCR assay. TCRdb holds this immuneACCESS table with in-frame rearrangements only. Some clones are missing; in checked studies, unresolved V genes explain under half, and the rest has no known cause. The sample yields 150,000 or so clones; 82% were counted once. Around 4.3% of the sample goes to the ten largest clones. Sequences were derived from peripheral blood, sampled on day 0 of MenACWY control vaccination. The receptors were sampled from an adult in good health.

Here the CDR3 DNA reads TGTGCCACCTACCCGGGACAGGGATCGGGGCTTGAAGCTTTCTTT. Translated, it gives CATYPGQGSGLEAFF. The genes are TRBV10-3 and TRBJ1-1; 9 bases line up with TRBD1. This CDR3 has 15 residues. The germline V gene has CDR1 ENHRY and CDR2 SYGVKD. Trimming cost V 10 bases and J 7 bases; bases outside gene matches: 16.

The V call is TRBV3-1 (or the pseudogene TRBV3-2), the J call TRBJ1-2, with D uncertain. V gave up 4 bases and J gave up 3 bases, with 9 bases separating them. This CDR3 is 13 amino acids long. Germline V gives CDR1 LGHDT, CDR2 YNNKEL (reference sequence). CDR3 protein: CASSLGGYYGYTF. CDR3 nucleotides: TGTGCCAGCAGCCTCGGAGGGTACTATGGCTACACCTTC.

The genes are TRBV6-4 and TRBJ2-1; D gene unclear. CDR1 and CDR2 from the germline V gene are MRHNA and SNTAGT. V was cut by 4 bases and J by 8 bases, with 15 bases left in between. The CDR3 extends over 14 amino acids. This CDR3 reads CASSARAHRYEQFF. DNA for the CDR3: TGTGCCAGCAGTGCCCGCGCCCATAGGTATGAGCAGTTCTTC.

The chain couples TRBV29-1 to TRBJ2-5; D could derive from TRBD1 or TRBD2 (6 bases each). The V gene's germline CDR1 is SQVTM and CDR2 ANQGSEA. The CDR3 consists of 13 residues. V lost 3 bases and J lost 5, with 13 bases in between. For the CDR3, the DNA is TGCAGCGTTGAGGTGGGGGGCGCGGAGACCCAGTACTTC. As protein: CSVEVGGAETQYF.

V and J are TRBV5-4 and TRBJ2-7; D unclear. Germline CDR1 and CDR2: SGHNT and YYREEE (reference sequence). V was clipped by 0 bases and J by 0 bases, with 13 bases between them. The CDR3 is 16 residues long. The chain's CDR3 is CASSLGIGRSSYEQYF. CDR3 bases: TGTGCCAGCAGCTTGGGTATCGGAAGGAGCTCCTACGAGCAGTACTTC.

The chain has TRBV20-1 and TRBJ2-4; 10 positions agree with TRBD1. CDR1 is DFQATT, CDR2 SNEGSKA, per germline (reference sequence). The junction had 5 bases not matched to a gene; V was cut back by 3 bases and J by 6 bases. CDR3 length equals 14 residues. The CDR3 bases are TGCAGTGCTAGTGGGACAGGGGACATAAACATTCAGTACTTC. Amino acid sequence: CSASGTGDINIQYF.

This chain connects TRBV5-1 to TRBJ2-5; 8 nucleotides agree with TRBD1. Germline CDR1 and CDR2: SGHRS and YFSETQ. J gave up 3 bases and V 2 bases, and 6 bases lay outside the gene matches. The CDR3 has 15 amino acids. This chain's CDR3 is CASSLRTGREETQYF. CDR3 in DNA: TGCGCCAGCAGCTTACGGACAGGGAGAGAAGAGACCCAGTACTTC.

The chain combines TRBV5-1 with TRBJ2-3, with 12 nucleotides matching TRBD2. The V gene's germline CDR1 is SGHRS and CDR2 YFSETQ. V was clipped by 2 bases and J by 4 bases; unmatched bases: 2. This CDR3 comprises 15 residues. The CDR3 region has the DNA TGCGCCAGCAGCTTCACTAGCGGGGGGCCAGATACGCAGTATTTT. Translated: CASSFTSGGPDTQYF.

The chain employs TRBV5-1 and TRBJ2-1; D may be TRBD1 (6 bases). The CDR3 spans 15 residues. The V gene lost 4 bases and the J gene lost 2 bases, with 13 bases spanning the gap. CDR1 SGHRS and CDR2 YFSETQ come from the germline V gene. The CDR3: CASSPAGGTYNEQFF. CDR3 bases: TGCGCCAGCAGCCCGGCTGGGGGCACCTACAATGAGCAGTTCTTC.

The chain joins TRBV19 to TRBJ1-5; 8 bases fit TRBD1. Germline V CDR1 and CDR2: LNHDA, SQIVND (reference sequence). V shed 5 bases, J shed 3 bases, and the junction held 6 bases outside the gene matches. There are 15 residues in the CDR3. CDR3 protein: CASSPGGLYNQPQHF. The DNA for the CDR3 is TGTGCCAGTAGTCCAGGGGGCCTCTACAATCAGCCCCAGCATTTT.

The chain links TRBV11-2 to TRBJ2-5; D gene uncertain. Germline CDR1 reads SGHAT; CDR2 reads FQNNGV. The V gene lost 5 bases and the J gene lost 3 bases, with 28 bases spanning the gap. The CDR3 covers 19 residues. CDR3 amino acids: CASSPLNPMSRRAEETQYF. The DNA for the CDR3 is TGTGCCAGCAGCCCTTTGAATCCTATGAGTAGGCGAGCTGAAGAGACCCAGTACTTC.

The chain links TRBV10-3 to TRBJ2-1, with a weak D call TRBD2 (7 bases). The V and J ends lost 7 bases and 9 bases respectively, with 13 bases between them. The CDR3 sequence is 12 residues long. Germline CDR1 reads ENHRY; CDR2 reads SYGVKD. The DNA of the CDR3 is TGTGCCATCATGAGGGGAGGGGGTGAGCAGTTCTTC. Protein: CAIMRGGGEQFF.

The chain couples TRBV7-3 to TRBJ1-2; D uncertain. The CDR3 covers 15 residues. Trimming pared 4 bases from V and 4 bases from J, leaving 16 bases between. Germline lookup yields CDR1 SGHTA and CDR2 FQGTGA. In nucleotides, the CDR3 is TGTGCCAGCAGCTCCGGCGTTGGGGAGGGCTATGGCTACACCTTC. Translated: CASSSGVGEGYGYTF.

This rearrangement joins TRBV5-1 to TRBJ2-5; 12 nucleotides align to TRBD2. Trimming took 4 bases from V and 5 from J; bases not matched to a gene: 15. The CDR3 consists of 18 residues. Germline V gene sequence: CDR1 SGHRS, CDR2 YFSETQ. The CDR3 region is CASSIGQGSTSGGETQYF. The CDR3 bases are TGCGCCAGCAGCATCGGACAGGGGAGCACTAGCGGGGGGGAGACCCAGTACTTC. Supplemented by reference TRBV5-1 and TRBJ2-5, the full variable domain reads KAGVTQTPRYLIKTRGQQVTLSCSPISGHRSVSWYQQTPGQGLQFLFEYFSETQRNKGNFPGRFSGRQFSNSRSEMNVSTLELGDSALYLCASSIGQGSTSGGETQYFGPGTRLLVL.

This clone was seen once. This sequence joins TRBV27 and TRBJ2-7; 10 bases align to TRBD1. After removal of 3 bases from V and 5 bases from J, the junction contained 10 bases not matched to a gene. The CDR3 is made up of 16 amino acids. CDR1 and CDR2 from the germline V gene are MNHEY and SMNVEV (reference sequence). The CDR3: CASSFVGTGDLHEQYV. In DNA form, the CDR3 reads TGTGCCAGCAGTTTTGTCGGGACAGGGGACCTCCACGAGCAGTACGTC.

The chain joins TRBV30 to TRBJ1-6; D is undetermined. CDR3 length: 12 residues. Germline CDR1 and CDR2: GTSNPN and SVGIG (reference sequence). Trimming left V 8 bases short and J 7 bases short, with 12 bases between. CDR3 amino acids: CALGRANSPLHF. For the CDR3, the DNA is TGTGCCCTAGGGCGGGCGAATTCACCCCTCCACTTT. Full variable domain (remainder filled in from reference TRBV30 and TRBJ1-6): SQTIHQWPATLVQPVGSPLSLECTVEGTSNPNLYWYRQAAGRGLQLLFYSVGIGQISSEVPQNLSASRPQDRQFILSSKKLLLSDSGFYLCALGRANSPLHFGNGTRLTVT.

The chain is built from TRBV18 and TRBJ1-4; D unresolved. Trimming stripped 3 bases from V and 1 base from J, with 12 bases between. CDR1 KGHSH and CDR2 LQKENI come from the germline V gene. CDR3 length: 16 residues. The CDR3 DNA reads TGTGCCAGCTCACCGGTCCGGGAAGTAACTAATGAAAAACTGTTTTTT. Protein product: CASSPVREVTNEKLFF.

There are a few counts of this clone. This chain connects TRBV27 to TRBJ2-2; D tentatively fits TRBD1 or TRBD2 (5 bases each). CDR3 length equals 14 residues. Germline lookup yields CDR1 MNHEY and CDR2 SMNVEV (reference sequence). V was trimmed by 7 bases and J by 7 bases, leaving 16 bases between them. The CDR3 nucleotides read TGTGCCAGCAAATCAGGGAGATTAAGCGGGGAGCTGTTTTTT. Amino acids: CASKSGRLSGELFF.

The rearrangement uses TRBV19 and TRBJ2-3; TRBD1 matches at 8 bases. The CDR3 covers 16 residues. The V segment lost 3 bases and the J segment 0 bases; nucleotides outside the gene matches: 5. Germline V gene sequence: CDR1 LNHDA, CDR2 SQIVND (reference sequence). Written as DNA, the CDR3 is TGTGCCAGTAGTATCGTGAGGGACAGGAGCACAGATACGCAGTATTTT. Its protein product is CASSIVRDRSTDTQYF.

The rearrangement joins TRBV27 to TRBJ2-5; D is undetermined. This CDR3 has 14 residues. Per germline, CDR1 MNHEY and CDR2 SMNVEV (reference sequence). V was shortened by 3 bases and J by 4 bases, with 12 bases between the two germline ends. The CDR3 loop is CASSFGPLRETQYF. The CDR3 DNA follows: TGTGCCAGCAGTTTTGGGCCACTCCGAGAGACCCAGTACTTC.

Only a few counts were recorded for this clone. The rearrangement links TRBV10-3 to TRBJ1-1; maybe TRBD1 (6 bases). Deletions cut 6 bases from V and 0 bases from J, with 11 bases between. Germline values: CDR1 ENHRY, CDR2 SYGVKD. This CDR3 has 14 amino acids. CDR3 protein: CAISQQGVNTEAFF. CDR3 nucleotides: TGTGCCATCAGCCAACAGGGAGTGAACACTGAAGCTTTCTTT.

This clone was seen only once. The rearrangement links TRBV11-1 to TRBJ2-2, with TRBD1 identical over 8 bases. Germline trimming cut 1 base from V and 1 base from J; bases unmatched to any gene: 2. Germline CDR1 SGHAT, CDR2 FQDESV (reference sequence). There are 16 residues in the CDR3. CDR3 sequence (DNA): TGTGCCAGCAGCTTAGTGGGGACAGGGAACACCGGGGAGCTGTTTTTT. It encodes CASSLVGTGNTGELFF.

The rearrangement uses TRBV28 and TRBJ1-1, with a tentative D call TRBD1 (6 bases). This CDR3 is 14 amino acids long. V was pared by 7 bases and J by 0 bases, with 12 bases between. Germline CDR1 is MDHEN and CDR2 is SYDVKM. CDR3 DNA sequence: TGTGCCAGCACCCTAGACAGGCTGAACACTGAAGCTTTCTTT. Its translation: CASTLDRLNTEAFF.

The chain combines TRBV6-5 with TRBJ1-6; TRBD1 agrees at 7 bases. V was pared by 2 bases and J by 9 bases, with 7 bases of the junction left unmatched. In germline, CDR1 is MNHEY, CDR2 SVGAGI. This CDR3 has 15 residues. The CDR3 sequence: CASSYDRDGGSPLHF. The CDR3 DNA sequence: TGTGCCAGCAGTTACGACAGGGACGGGGGTTCACCCCTCCACTTT.

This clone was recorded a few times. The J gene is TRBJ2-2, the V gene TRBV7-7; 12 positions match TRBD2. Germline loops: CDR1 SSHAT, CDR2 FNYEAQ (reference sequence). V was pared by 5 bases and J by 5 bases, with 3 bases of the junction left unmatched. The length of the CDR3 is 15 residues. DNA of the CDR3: TGTGCCAGCAGCCCTGGACTAGCGGGAACCGGGGAGCTGTTTTTT. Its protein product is CASSPGLAGTGELFF.

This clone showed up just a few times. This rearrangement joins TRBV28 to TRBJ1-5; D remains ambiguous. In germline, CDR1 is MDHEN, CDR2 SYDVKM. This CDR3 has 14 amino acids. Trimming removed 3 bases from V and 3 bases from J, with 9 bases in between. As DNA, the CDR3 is TGTGCCAGCAGTTTCAGGACGGTCAATCAGCCCCAGCATTTT. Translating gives CASSFRTVNQPQHF.

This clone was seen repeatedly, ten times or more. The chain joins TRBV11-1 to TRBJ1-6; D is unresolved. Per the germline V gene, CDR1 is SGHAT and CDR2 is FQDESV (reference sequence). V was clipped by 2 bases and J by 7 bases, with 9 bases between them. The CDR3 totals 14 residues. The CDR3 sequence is CASSLRHTNSPLHF. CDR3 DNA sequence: TGTGCCAGCAGCTTACGACACACCAATTCACCCCTCCACTTT.

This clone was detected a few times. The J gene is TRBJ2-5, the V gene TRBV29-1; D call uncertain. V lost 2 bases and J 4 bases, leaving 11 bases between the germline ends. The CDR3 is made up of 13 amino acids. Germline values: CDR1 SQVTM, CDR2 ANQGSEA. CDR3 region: CSVERTKPETQYF. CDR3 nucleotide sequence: TGCAGCGTTGAAAGGACCAAACCAGAGACCCAGTACTTC.

In DNA, the CDR3 is TGTGCCAGTAGGCGAAGTGGGCATGATAATTCACCCCTCCACTTT. It codes for CASRRSGHDNSPLHF. The chain has TRBV2 and TRBJ1-6; D remains unclear. The CDR3 covers 15 residues. The germline V gene encodes CDR1 SNHLY and CDR2 FYNNEI. Deletions cut 9 bases from V and 5 bases from J, with 17 bases between.

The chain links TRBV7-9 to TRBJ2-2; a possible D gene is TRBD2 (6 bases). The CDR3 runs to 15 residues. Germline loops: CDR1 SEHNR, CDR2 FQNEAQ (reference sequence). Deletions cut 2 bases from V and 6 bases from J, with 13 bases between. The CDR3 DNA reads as TGTGCCAGCAGCTTATTGGAGGGGCCGGCCGGGGAGCTGTTTTTT. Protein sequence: CASSLLEGPAGELFF.

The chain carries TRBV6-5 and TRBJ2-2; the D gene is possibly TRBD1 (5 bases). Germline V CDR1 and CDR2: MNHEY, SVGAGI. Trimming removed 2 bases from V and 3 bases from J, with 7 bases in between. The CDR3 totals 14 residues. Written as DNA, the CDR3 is TGTGCCAGCAGTTACCCGACAGACACCGGGGAGCTGTTTTTT. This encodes CASSYPTDTGELFF.

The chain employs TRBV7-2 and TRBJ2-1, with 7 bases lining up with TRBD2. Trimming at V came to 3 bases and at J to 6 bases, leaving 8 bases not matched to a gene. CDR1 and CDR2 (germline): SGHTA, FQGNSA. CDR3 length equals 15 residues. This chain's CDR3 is CASSLEGLVPNEQFF. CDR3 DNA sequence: TGTGCCAGCAGCTTGGAAGGACTAGTCCCCAATGAGCAGTTCTTC.